One sample yielded the 2 T cell receptor beta chains listed below, sequenced in a study of cytomegalovirus exposure and HLA in healthy donors. Sequencing used immunoSEQ multiplex PCR; TCRdb keeps in-frame clones, though not all of them. This sample has more than 90,000 clones, with more than 75% found just once. Material for sequencing was PBMCs. These receptors were collected from a man aged 18 to 35 in good health and CMV-seronegative.

CDR3 in amino acids: CASGRRNTEAFF. For the CDR3, the DNA is TGTGCCAGCGGAAGGAGGAACACTGAAGCTTTCTTT. This rearrangement joins TRBV6-5 to TRBJ1-1; D call uncertain. V lost 8 bases to trimming and J lost 1 base, with 8 bases between them. The CDR3 covers 12 residues. Germline V gene data show CDR1 as MNHEY and CDR2 as SVGAGI.

The chain employs TRBV5-1 and TRBJ2-3; perhaps TRBD2 as D (5 bases). CDR3 length equals 21 residues. Between the trimmed V and J ends, which lost 1 base and 2 bases, there was a span of 29 bases. In germline, CDR1 is SGHRS, CDR2 YFSETQ. The CDR3 sequence: CASSLRPVALRVERNTDTQYF. CDR3 DNA: TGCGCCAGCAGCTTGCGCCCGGTTGCCCTCCGCGTGGAGCGGAACACAGATACGCAGTATTTT.